This passage covers 25 T cell receptor beta chains from one sample sequenced in a study of CD8 T cells in Susac syndrome. With random hexamers, reverse transcription was performed on about 0.5 to 1 ug of RNA. Each CDR3 protein gets one entry after TCRdb re-called the immunoSEQ multiplex PCR reads with MiXCR. The table includes roughly 160,000 distinct CDR3 sequences, roughly 95% detected once. Sequencing input: CD4+ T cells from PBMCs. These receptors originate from a human donor with Susac syndrome.

This chain connects TRBV7-3 to TRBJ2-3; weak D call: TRBD2 (5 bases). The CDR3 is 15 amino acids. Germline lookup yields CDR1 SGHTA and CDR2 FQGTGA. Trimming stripped 1 base from V and 3 bases from J, with 11 bases between. DNA of the CDR3: TGTGCCAGCAGCTTAAACGGGATGTCGACAGATACGCAGTATTTT. Its translation: CASSLNGMSTDTQYF.

V gene TRBV24-1 combines with J gene TRBJ2-2; D ambiguous. The CDR3 runs 12 residues. Trimming stripped 10 bases from V and 0 bases from J, with 5 bases between. In germline, CDR1 is KGHDR, CDR2 SFDVKD. The chain's CDR3 is CATRTNTGELFF. The CDR3 nucleotides read TGTGCCACGCGGACGAACACCGGGGAGCTGTTTTTT.

This rearrangement joins TRBV29-1 to TRBJ2-5; D not certain. The V gene lost 2 bases and the J gene lost 2 bases, with 15 bases spanning the gap. Germline CDR1 SQVTM, CDR2 ANQGSEA. The CDR3 totals 15 residues. The CDR3 region is CSVEWLAKPQETQYF. As DNA, the CDR3 is TGCAGCGTTGAATGGTTGGCGAAGCCACAAGAGACCCAGTACTTC.

The V gene is TRBV6-6, the J gene TRBJ2-6, with D unclear. In germline, CDR1 is MNHNY, CDR2 SVGAGI (reference sequence). The length of the CDR3 is 14 residues. V was trimmed by 5 bases and J by 8 bases, leaving 13 bases between them. CDR3 DNA: TGTGCCAGCAGTCACAGAGGTCAGACCAACGTCCTGACTTTC. Translating it yields CASSHRGQTNVLTF.

The V and J genes are TRBV7-9 and TRBJ2-7; D call uncertain. Trimming pared 2 bases from V and 5 bases from J, leaving 10 bases between. The CDR3 has 13 residues. Per the germline V gene, CDR1 is SEHNR and CDR2 is FQNEAQ (reference sequence). CDR3 DNA: TGTGCCAGCAGCTTAACCGAAGGGCACGAGCAGTACGTC. Translating it yields CASSLTEGHEQYV.

This chain uses TRBV9 with TRBJ2-2; D unresolved. Germline V lookup: CDR1 SGDLS, CDR2 YYNGEE. V lost 2 bases, J lost 4 bases, and 6 bases lay in between. This CDR3 region has 13 residues. CDR3 coding DNA: TGTGCCAGCAGCGTCGGCCTCACCGGGGAGCTGTTTTTT. Its translation is CASSVGLTGELFF.

The chain has TRBV3-1 and TRBJ2-3, with 9 bases aligning to TRBD1. The CDR3 spans 11 residues. Trimming at V came to 3 bases and at J to 14 bases, leaving 3 bases not matched to a gene. Looked up from germline, CDR1 is LGHDT and CDR2 is YNNKEL (reference sequence). CDR3: CASSQGQGSYF. The CDR3 nucleotides are TGTGCCAGCAGCCAGGGACAGGGCTCGTATTTT.

This chain joins TRBV7-2 and TRBJ2-5; D may correspond to TRBD1 or TRBD2 (6 bases each). The CDR3 totals 16 residues. Trimming pared 4 bases from V and 1 base from J, leaving 16 bases between. The germline V gene encodes CDR1 SGHTA and CDR2 FQGNSA. The chain's CDR3 is CASSSTPGGIQETQYF. In DNA, the CDR3 is TGTGCCAGCAGCTCCACCCCCGGGGGCATCCAAGAGACCCAGTACTTC.

The chain couples TRBV28 to TRBJ2-7; D is unresolved. The V and J ends lost 5 bases and 0 bases respectively, with 14 bases between them. This CDR3 region has 15 residues. Germline V gene data show CDR1 as MDHEN and CDR2 as SYDVKM. CDR3 amino acids: CASSPTQVPSYEQYV. CDR3 nucleotides: TGTGCCAGCAGTCCAACTCAGGTCCCCTCCTACGAGCAGTACGTC.

V and J are TRBV3-1 and TRBJ1-2; the D gene is possibly TRBD1 (5 bases). Germline lookup yields CDR1 LGHDT and CDR2 YNNKEL (reference sequence). The CDR3 has 11 amino acids. The V end lost 4 bases, the J end lost 8 bases, and 8 bases lay between the germline ends. Here the CDR3 DNA reads TGTGCCAGCAGCCGGGGGAGCGGCTACACCTTC. Its protein product is CASSRGSGYTF.

The CDR3 DNA follows: TGTGCCAGCAGCCCTGCACTGGGGACCGACGAGCAGTACTTC. Residues: CASSPALGTDEQYF. The V call is TRBV7-9, the J call TRBJ2-7; tentatively, D is TRBD1 or TRBD2 (5 bases each). CDR3 length: 14 residues. From germline, CDR1 is SEHNR and CDR2 FQNEAQ (reference sequence). V lost 5 bases and J lost 5, with 16 bases in between.

The rearrangement links TRBV20-1 to TRBJ2-5; D is unresolved. CDR1 is DFQATT, CDR2 SNEGSKA, per germline (reference sequence). The CDR3 loop spans 10 amino acids. V lost 6 bases to trimming and J lost 3 bases, with 5 bases between them. In DNA, the CDR3 is TGCAGTGCCCATAAAGAGACCCAGTACTTC. Translation gives CSAHKETQYF.

The chain recombines TRBV20-1 with TRBJ2-3; TRBD2 agrees at 9 bases. The germline V gene has CDR1 DFQATT and CDR2 SNEGSKA (reference sequence). Trimming took 1 base from V and 3 from J; bases not matched to a gene: 5. The CDR3 is 15 amino acids. Here the CDR3 reads CSARAGSGSTDTQYF. DNA of the CDR3: TGCAGTGCTAGAGCAGGTAGCGGGAGTACAGATACGCAGTATTTT.

This clonotype was seen just once. J is TRBJ2-7 and V is TRBV7-9; tentative D call: TRBD2 (6 bases). The ends were cut back, 5 bases at V and 3 bases at J, with 20 bases in the middle. This CDR3 region has 16 residues. The V gene's germline CDR1 is SEHNR and CDR2 FQNEAQ (reference sequence). CDR3 region: CASSARGSGVFYEQYF. The CDR3 nucleotides read TGTGCCAGCAGCGCCCGGGGGTCGGGGGTCTTCTACGAGCAGTACTTC.

This clonotype has only one observation. The rearrangement uses TRBV20-1 and TRBJ2-1, with 9 bases lining up with TRBD1. The trim removed 7 bases at V and 3 bases at J, leaving 13 bases unmatched. Germline V CDR1 and CDR2: DFQATT, SNEGSKA (reference sequence). This CDR3 is 16 amino acids long. CDR3 in DNA: TGCAGTGTAGGTTCGGGACAGGGCAGATTCTACAATGAGCAGTTCTTC. It yields the protein CSVGSGQGRFYNEQFF.

This chain joins TRBV9 and TRBJ2-5, with 8 bases that match TRBD2. The CDR3 spans 15 residues. Germline V gene lookup returns CDR1 SGDLS and CDR2 YYNGEE. Germline trimming cut 3 bases from V and 4 bases from J; bases unmatched to any gene: 8. This chain's CDR3 is CASSAGGMAGETQYF. The CDR3 nucleotides are TGTGCCAGCAGCGCGGGGGGGATGGCTGGAGAGACCCAGTACTTC.

CDR3 nucleotides: TGTGCCAGCAGTCGCACCTCAGGGTGGGACATTCAGTACTTC. This translates into CASSRTSGWDIQYF. The chain carries TRBV6-5 and TRBJ2-4; possible D gene TRBD1, 5 bases. The CDR3 runs 14 residues. Trimming stripped 5 bases from V and 8 bases from J, with 16 bases between. Germline V gene lookup returns CDR1 MNHEY and CDR2 SVGAGI.

The rearrangement uses TRBV18 and TRBJ2-3, with D uncertain. V was shortened by 5 bases and J by 0 bases, with 6 bases between the two germline ends. The germline V gene encodes CDR1 KGHSH and CDR2 LQKENI. The CDR3 extends over 13 amino acids. CDR3 bases: TGTGCCAGCTCATCCACTAGCACAGATACGCAGTATTTT. Amino acids: CASSSTSTDTQYF.

This clonotype was found once. The V gene is TRBV6-2 or TRBV6-3, the J gene TRBJ2-5; D remains unclear. V dropped 7 bases and J dropped 5 bases, with 20 bases sitting between them. Germline V gives CDR1 MNHEY, CDR2 SVGEGT. The CDR3 is made up of 15 amino acids. As DNA, the CDR3 is TGTGCCAGCACCAACGGGCCTCAGAGGATGGAGACCCAGTACTTC. Translation: CASTNGPQRMETQYF.

The chain employs TRBV24-1 and TRBJ2-7, with 7 bases matching TRBD2. CDR1 and CDR2 (germline): KGHDR, SFDVKD. The CDR3 is 12 residues long. The V gene end was trimmed by 5 bases and the J gene end by 5 bases; junction bases not matched to a gene: 2. CDR3 nucleotide sequence: TGTGCCACCAGTGGGGGAGGGGACGAGCAGTACTTC. Translated, it gives CATSGGGDEQYF.

This clonotype was picked up a small number of times. The CDR3 DNA sequence: TGTGCCAGCAGCGGACAAGGCTCCTACGAGCAGTACTTC. This gives the protein CASSGQGSYEQYF. The chain recombines TRBV7-9 with TRBJ2-7; maybe TRBD1 (5 bases). The CDR3 runs 13 residues. Trimming left V 5 bases short and J 0 bases short, with 8 bases between. Per the germline V gene, CDR1 is SEHNR and CDR2 is FQNEAQ (reference sequence).

The J gene is TRBJ2-1, the V gene TRBV9, with TRBD2 as a possible D gene (5 bases). Germline-derived CDR1 and CDR2 are SGDLS and YYNGEE. V lost 4 bases, J lost 9 bases, and 20 bases lay in between. This CDR3 region has 15 residues. The CDR3 region is CASSPETIGGGEQFF. The DNA of the CDR3 is TGTGCCAGCAGCCCGGAGACTATTGGCGGCGGTGAGCAGTTCTTC.

The chain couples TRBV9 to TRBJ2-3, with D possibly being TRBD2 (7 bases). The CDR3 totals 16 residues. Trimming shortened V by 4 bases and J by 1 base, and 16 bases separated the two germline ends. Per the germline V gene, CDR1 is SGDLS and CDR2 is YYNGEE. The CDR3 coding sequence is TGTGCCAGCAGCCCGTGGACGGGGGGCGGCACAGATACGCAGTATTTT. It encodes CASSPWTGGGTDTQYF. Using reference TRBV9 and TRBJ2-3 for the parts outside the CDR3, the full variable domain is DSGVTQTPKHLITATGQRVTLRCSPRSGDLSVYWYQQSLDQGLQFLIQYYNGEERAKGNILERFSAQQFPDLHSELNLSSLELGDSALYFCASSPWTGGGTDTQYFGPGTRLTVL.

In DNA, the CDR3 is TGTGCCAGCAGAGCCACAGGGGGCGCAGGCGGGGAGCTGTTTTTT. Amino acid sequence: CASRATGGAGGELFF. The V and J genes are TRBV7-9 and TRBJ2-2; 9 bases agree with TRBD1. The germline V gene encodes CDR1 SEHNR and CDR2 FQNEAQ (reference sequence). Losses at the gene ends were 6 bases for V and 7 bases for J; bases not matched to a gene: 9. The CDR3 is 15 amino acids.

This sequence joins TRBV2 and TRBJ1-2; TRBD1 matches 8 bases. J gave up 8 bases and V 10 bases, and 9 bases lay outside the gene matches. Germline CDR1 and CDR2: SNHLY and FYNNEI. CDR3 length: 12 residues. The CDR3 is CAISDRVQGYTF. Here the CDR3 DNA reads TGTGCCATCTCGGACAGGGTACAAGGCTACACCTTC.